This T cell receptor beta chain was identified in a study of vaccination effects on CD4 cells after COVID-19. The study's findings and limits: Healthy vaccinees had only 1 of 255 vaccine-induced clones cross-react with common cold coronaviruses.

V gave up 1 base and J gave up 6 bases, with 10 bases separating them. CDR1 and CDR2 from the germline V gene are SGDLS and YYNGEE. The CDR3 has 13 amino acids. Using immunoSEQ multiplex PCR, the repertoire was profiled, and TCRdb retains in-frame clones only, with some absent. The data contain fewer than 65,000 clones, 81% of them singletons. Sequencing was preceded by expansion of antigen-specific CD4+ T cells with viral peptide pools in the ViraFEST assay. Cells that had been cultured for 10 days were the source of isolated CD4+ T cells. On this clone itself: Its antigen is still unknown.

The chain uses TRBV9 and TRBJ1-1; D ambiguous. The input for sequencing was CD4+ T cells from PBMCs cultured with HCoV-229E spike peptides, taken before COVID-19 vaccination. This receptor was obtained from a human donor who received a COVID-19 vaccine. The CDR3 DNA follows: TGTGCCAGCAGCGTACTGGCCGGATCTGAAGCTTTCTTT. Protein product: CASSVLAGSEAFF.